The 13 T cell receptor beta chains in this list originate from one sample, sequenced in a study of blood T cell repertoires in COVID-19. Using immunoSEQ multiplex PCR, the repertoire was profiled, and TCRdb retains in-frame clones only, with some absent. Among 98,000 or so clones listed, roughly 90% were seen once. The specimen sequenced was peripheral blood. Receptors were obtained from a human donor in a cohort sampled during active COVID-19.

The rearrangement joins TRBV9 to TRBJ2-2, with a weak D call TRBD1 (6 bases). CDR3 length: 14 residues. The V end lost 3 bases, the J end lost 7 bases, and 13 bases lay between the germline ends. Per the germline V gene, CDR1 is SGDLS and CDR2 is YYNGEE. CDR3 region: CASSEYRDGGELFF. For the CDR3, the DNA is TGTGCCAGCAGCGAATACAGGGATGGCGGGGAGCTGTTTTTT.

V and J are TRBV18 and TRBJ2-5; 7 positions agree with TRBD2. Germline assignment: CDR1 KGHSH and CDR2 LQKENI. Trimming removed 1 base from V and 2 bases from J; junction bases left unmatched: 7. The CDR3 length is 16 residues. CDR3 loop: CASSPRDISGQETQYF. The CDR3 nucleotides are TGTGCCAGCTCACCACGGGATATTAGCGGGCAAGAGACCCAGTACTTC.

The chain uses TRBV9 and TRBJ1-2; 7 bases line up with TRBD1. The CDR3 is 15 residues long. With V trimmed by 5 bases and J by 4 bases, 11 bases remained unmatched. Per germline, CDR1 SGDLS and CDR2 YYNGEE. The CDR3 is CASSEGGALVYGYTF. The CDR3 DNA reads as TGTGCCAGCAGTGAAGGGGGCGCACTTGTCTATGGCTACACCTTC.

The chain is built from TRBV12-5 and TRBJ2-1, with D possibly TRBD1 on 5 matching bases. Germline CDR1 reads LGHNT; CDR2 reads FRNRAP. The CDR3 runs 15 residues. The germline V and J ends were trimmed by 1 base and 9 bases, with 16 bases remaining between them. CDR3: CASGLDPDRGLEQFF. Here the CDR3 DNA reads TGTGCTAGTGGTTTGGACCCCGACAGAGGCCTTGAGCAGTTCTTC.

The chain recombines TRBV7-2 with TRBJ2-1, with 13 positions matching TRBD2. The J segment lost 7 bases and the V segment lost 1 base, leaving 7 bases of the junction unmatched. The CDR3 contains 17 residues. Germline V gene data show CDR1 as SGHTA and CDR2 as FQGNSA. CDR3: CASSLDPPGLAGNEQFF. The CDR3 coding sequence is TGTGCCAGCAGCTTAGACCCCCCGGGACTAGCGGGGAATGAGCAGTTCTTC.

The chain couples TRBV6-6 to TRBJ2-5; 9 positions match TRBD2. The CDR3 consists of 13 residues. Trimming at V came to 7 bases and at J to 5 bases, leaving 5 bases not matched to a gene. CDR1 and CDR2 (germline): MNHNY, SVGAGI (reference sequence). CDR3 sequence reads: CASKGLAVETQYF. In nucleotides, the CDR3 is TGTGCCAGCAAGGGACTAGCTGTTGAGACCCAGTACTTC.

The chain uses TRBV6-5 and TRBJ1-1, with D hard to call. This CDR3 region has 13 residues. CDR1 and CDR2 (germline): MNHEY, SVGAGI. V lost 6 bases and J lost 5, with 13 bases in between. The CDR3 region is CASSRIGGTEAFF. The CDR3 DNA sequence: TGTGCCAGCAGCCGAATTGGAGGGACTGAAGCTTTCTTT.

CDR3 DNA: TGTGCCTGGCAACAGGCCTACCAAGAGACCCAGTACTTC. Protein: CAWQQAYQETQYF. This chain joins TRBV30 and TRBJ2-5; D perhaps matches TRBD1 (5 bases). Germline values: CDR1 GTSNPN, CDR2 SVGIG (reference sequence). The ends were cut back, 5 bases at V and 0 bases at J, with 10 bases in the middle. This CDR3 spans 13 amino acids. Complete variable domain (other parts from reference TRBV30 and TRBJ2-5): SQTIHQWPATLVQPVGSPLSLECTVEGTSNPNLYWYRQAAGRGLQLLFYSVGIGQISSEVPQNLSASRPQDRQFILSSKKLLLSDSGFYLCAWQQAYQETQYFGPGTRLLVL.

This rearrangement joins TRBV11-2 to TRBJ2-1; tentatively, D is TRBD2 (5 bases). Germline V lookup: CDR1 SGHAT, CDR2 FQNNGV. Trimming stripped 2 bases from V and 12 bases from J, with 14 bases between. This CDR3 has 13 amino acids. The CDR3 loop is CASSLSEGRGQFF. In nucleotides, the CDR3 is TGTGCCAGCAGCTTAAGTGAGGGTCGGGGGCAGTTCTTC.

A single count supports this clone. The J gene is TRBJ1-1, the V gene TRBV30; TRBD1 agrees at 7 bases. Germline V gene data show CDR1 as GTSNPN and CDR2 as SVGIG (reference sequence). J lost 4 bases, V lost 1 base, and 6 bases had no gene match. The CDR3 contains 14 residues. The CDR3 DNA is TGTGCCTGGAGTGAGGGGGCGGAGGGCACTGAAGCTTTCTTT. This codes for CAWSEGAEGTEAFF.

The chain couples TRBV5-6 to TRBJ2-1, with TRBD2 identical over 12 bases. Trimming took 4 bases from V and 4 from J; bases not matched to a gene: 9. Germline V gives CDR1 SGHDT, CDR2 YYEEEE. CDR3 size: 17 residues. The chain's CDR3 is CASSPGTSGFLYNEQFF. CDR3 DNA: TGTGCCAGCAGCCCTGGGACTAGCGGGTTCCTTTACAATGAGCAGTTCTTC.

The chain has TRBV3-1 (or the pseudogene TRBV3-2) and TRBJ2-7; D is perhaps TRBD1 (6 bases). Germline V gives CDR1 LGHDT, CDR2 YNNKEL (reference sequence). The length of the CDR3 is 14 residues. Trimming stripped 4 bases from V and 3 bases from J, with 13 bases between. CDR3 coding DNA: TGTGCCAGCAGCCCTCCCGGGACATACTACGAGCAGTACTTC. It translates to CASSPPGTYYEQYF.

The chain's CDR3 is CATSPTTSGGANSNEQFF. CDR3 nucleotides: TGTGCCACCAGTCCGACGACTAGCGGGGGGGCTAATTCGAATGAGCAGTTCTTC. This sequence joins TRBV15 and TRBJ2-1, with TRBD2 matching over 14 bases. J gave up 7 bases and V 6 bases, and 14 bases lay outside the gene matches. The CDR3 consists of 18 residues. CDR1 and CDR2 from the germline V gene are LNHNV and YYDKDF (reference sequence).